Sequencing of this T cell receptor beta chain was carried out in a study of human T cells and chemical hapten exposure. This clonotype was picked up many times. Its specificity is not known. TCRdb reprocessed the RACE reads via MiXCR and lists one record per CDR3 protein. The profile covers over 95,000 distinct CDR3 sequences, with 9.5% to 15% appearing a single time and 2.1% taken by the ten largest. The CDR3 consists of 15 residues. Germline CDR1 SGHVS, CDR2 FNYEAQ. With 3 bases removed from V and 0 bases from J, the gap between germline ends came to 12 bases. This sample's time point: patch test 1, 2 weeks after DPC sensitization. Documented treatment: therapeutic diphenylcyclopropenone sensitization with weekly scalp DPC. RNA extraction used unfractionated whole blood as the source of total RNA. Broader study findings: In comparison with controls, expanded TCRs gave rise to a significantly larger number of large CDR3 similarity clusters.

The sequenced sample was whole blood, obtained in connection with sensitization to the hapten diphenylcyclopropenone (DPC). This TCR came from a woman between 40 and 50 years old with alopecia areata. Some clones in this sample may be carry-over from other donors' samples. This chain joins TRBV7-6 and TRBJ2-7; D unresolved. The CDR3 here is CASSFEARSSYEQYF. The CDR3 nucleotides are TGTGCCAGCAGCTTCGAGGCCAGGAGCTCCTACGAGCAGTACTTC.